The clone carrying this TCR beta chain has only a few counts. Unique molecular identifiers were incorporated into the prepared TCRbeta library. TCRdb used MiXCR to reprocess the PCR reads, holding one entry per CDR3 protein. Among under 450,000 distinct CDR3 sequences listed, about an eighth were seen once. The data originate from a study of T-cell reconstitution after alpha-beta-depleted transplantation in children. Trimming left V 3 bases short and J 4 bases short, with 3 bases between. Germline CDR1 reads MGHRA; CDR2 reads YSYEKL. This CDR3 contains 12 residues. The rearrangement links TRBV4-1 to TRBJ2-2; D gene uncertain. Specimen: PBMCs, collected from the stem cell graft. This sequence was found in a human donor who donated a stem cell graft to a child with Fanconi anemia. CDR3 nucleotides: TGCGCCAGCAGCCACCTCACCGGGGAGCTGTTTTTT. It yields the protein CASSHLTGELFF.